What follows are 28 T cell receptor beta chains derived from one specimen sequenced in a study of blood T cells in healthy people across ages. A second PCR, run for roughly 7 to 12 cycles, used a sample-barcoded 5' primer plus a J-beta primer mix. One entry per CDR3 protein results from TCRdb running MiXCR on the 5' RACE reads. The top ten hold roughly 8% of the sample, which has some 1.5 million distinct CDR3 sequences, roughly 27% seen once. Source material: blood. Receptors were obtained from a woman aged 25 to 39 in good health.

This chain joins TRBV7-9 and TRBJ2-3; 12 bases align to TRBD2. The germline CDR1 and CDR2 sequences are SEHNR and FQNEAQ (reference sequence). The CDR3 spans 15 residues. Losses at the gene ends were 10 bases for V and 1 base for J; bases not matched to a gene: 6. This CDR3 is CAIPLAGGRTDTQYF. The DNA for the CDR3 is TGTGCCATCCCACTAGCGGGGGGACGCACAGATACGCAGTATTTT. Using reference TRBV7-9 and TRBJ2-3 for the parts outside the CDR3, the full variable domain is DTGVSQNPRHKITKRGQNVTFRCDPISEHNRLYWYRQTLGQGPEFLTYFQNEAQLEKSRLLSDRFSAERPKGSFSTLEIQRTEQGDSAMYLCAIPLAGGRTDTQYFGPGTRLTVL.

The chain couples TRBV30 to TRBJ1-2, with a possible D match to TRBD1 (6 bases). The CDR3 spans 13 residues. The germline V gene has CDR1 GTSNPN and CDR2 SVGIG (reference sequence). V was trimmed by 0 bases and J by 8 bases, leaving 13 bases between them. The CDR3 here is CAWSVGGGGGYTF. CDR3 nucleotides: TGTGCCTGGAGTGTAGGAGGGGGGGGAGGCTACACCTTC.

V gene TRBV6-2 or TRBV6-3 combines with J gene TRBJ2-1, with D unresolved. Germline loops: CDR1 MNHEY, CDR2 SVGEGT. The CDR3 sequence is 11 residues long. V was cut by 5 bases and J by 12 bases, with 11 bases left in between. CDR3 loop: CASSQSLRQFF. For the CDR3, the DNA is TGTGCCAGCAGTCAATCCCTACGGCAGTTCTTC.

This clonotype was seen at least ten times. DNA for the CDR3: TGCAGTGCTAGAGACGCGGGAAGCTCCTATAATTCACCCCTCCACTTT. This encodes CSARDAGSSYNSPLHF. The chain joins TRBV20-1 to TRBJ1-6, with D unresolved. The V gene's germline CDR1 is DFQATT and CDR2 SNEGSKA (reference sequence). With 0 bases removed from V and 0 bases from J, the gap between germline ends came to 9 bases. The CDR3 has 16 residues.

In this sample, this clonotype turned up a few times. V usage is TRBV5-1 and J usage is TRBJ2-3; D is possibly TRBD1 or TRBD2 (5 bases each). The CDR3 is made up of 15 amino acids. V was shortened by 5 bases and J by 5 bases, with 18 bases between the two germline ends. Germline CDR1 and CDR2: SGHRS and YFSETQ. This CDR3 is CASREGTSGRDTQYF. CDR3 in DNA: TGCGCCAGCAGAGAAGGGACGTCGGGGAGAGATACGCAGTATTTT.

This sequence joins TRBV6-5 and TRBJ2-7; 9 bases map to TRBD2. In germline, CDR1 is MNHEY, CDR2 SVGAGI. This CDR3 comprises 13 residues. DNA for the CDR3: TGTGCGGCGGGGGGGGGCGGAGACTACGAGCAGTACTTC. Translated, it gives CAAGGGGDYEQYF.

This clonotype has at least ten counts. This chain uses TRBV5-1 with TRBJ2-1; TRBD2 matches at 10 bases. Germline lookup yields CDR1 SGHRS and CDR2 YFSETQ. This CDR3 comprises 15 residues. Germline trimming cut 3 bases from V and 8 bases from J; bases unmatched to any gene: 8. The CDR3 loop reads CASSSTGTSVYEQFF. Here the CDR3 DNA reads TGCGCCAGCAGCTCGACCGGGACTAGCGTCTATGAGCAGTTCTTC.

This clonotype was picked up one time. Germline is not matched at one junction end, which may reflect a read error. The rearrangement uses TRBV11-2 and TRBJ2-5; tentative D call: TRBD2 (7 bases). Germline CDR1 and CDR2: SGHAT and FQNNGV. This CDR3 spans 16 amino acids. The CDR3 DNA is TGTGCCGGCAGCTTAGGGGGGGGGCCCTCAAACAATGAGCAGTACTTC. This codes for CAGSLGGGPSNNEQYF.

This clonotype was recorded many times. The rearrangement links TRBV10-3 to TRBJ2-1, with D hard to call. This CDR3 comprises 13 residues. In germline, CDR1 is ENHRY, CDR2 SYGVKD. The V gene lost 0 bases and the J gene lost 7 bases, with 7 bases spanning the gap. The CDR3 bases are TGTGCCATCAGTGAGTCGGTCGGGAATGAGCAGTTCTTC. Its protein is CAISESVGNEQFF.

Turning to this clonotype: One end of the junction does not line up with germline, which may come from a read error. The rearrangement links TRBV4-3 to TRBJ2-1; possible D gene TRBD2, 5 bases. The CDR3 loop spans 14 amino acids. CDR1 and CDR2 from the germline V gene are LGHNA and YSLEER. CDR3 residues: CASSQETPGNEHFF. DNA for the CDR3: TGCGCCAGCAGCCAAGAGACCCCGGGGAATGAGCATTTCTTC.

The chain couples TRBV10-1 to TRBJ2-1; D perhaps matches TRBD2 (6 bases). Germline loops: CDR1 WNHNN, CDR2 SYGVQD (reference sequence). The V and J ends lost 2 bases and 8 bases respectively, with 16 bases between them. CDR3 length: 15 residues. CDR3 loop: CASSEVGAGGDEQFF. The CDR3 DNA reads as TGCGCCAGCAGTGAGGTAGGGGCCGGGGGAGATGAGCAGTTCTTC.

J is TRBJ2-5 and V is TRBV5-1; the match to TRBD2 covers 10 bases. CDR1 and CDR2 (germline): SGHRS, YFSETQ. J lost 3 bases, V lost 0 bases, and 14 bases had no gene match. CDR3 length equals 19 residues. The DNA for the CDR3 is TGCGCCAGCAGCTTGGCCGTTTCTAGCGGGGGCCAGAGTAAAGAGACCCAGTACTTC. Translation gives CASSLAVSSGGQSKETQYF.

A word on this clonotype: The junction and the germline gene differ at one end; a read error may be behind it. V usage is TRBV5-6 and J usage is TRBJ1-2; 12 bases match TRBD1. The V gene's germline CDR1 is SGHDT and CDR2 YYEEEE. This CDR3 has 15 amino acids. The CDR3 loop is CSSSGPGTGGGGYTF. DNA of the CDR3: TGTTCCAGCAGCGGCCCCGGGACAGGGGGCGGTGGCTACACCTTC.

This clonotype was observed a few times. CDR3 bases: TGTGCCAGTGTGAACGGGGGATTAGCAGCTTTCTTT. Translation: CASVNGGLAAFF. The chain combines TRBV19 with TRBJ1-1, with D possibly matching TRBD1 (5 bases). Germline V gene data show CDR1 as LNHDA and CDR2 as SQIVND (reference sequence). The CDR3 is made up of 12 amino acids. V lost 8 bases and J 10 bases, leaving 17 bases between the germline ends.

Concerning this clonotype: At one of its ends the junction is not consistent with the germline gene, which may arise from a read error. This chain links TRBV18 with TRBJ1-2; 9 positions agree with TRBD1. Germline lookup yields CDR1 KGHSH and CDR2 LQKENI. This CDR3 spans 15 amino acids. This CDR3 is CASSPGQGQGYGYTF. Written as DNA, the CDR3 is TGTGCCAGCTCACCGGGACAGGGACAAGGATATGGCTATACCTTC.

This clonotype was picked up a small number of times. The CDR3 DNA is TGTGCCAGCAGCTGGGAGGCGGGAGGGACAGATACGCAGTATTTT. This gives the protein CASSWEAGGTDTQYF. V and J are TRBV7-2 and TRBJ2-3, with 9 bases that match TRBD2. This CDR3 has 15 residues. V was clipped by 4 bases and J by 3 bases; unmatched bases: 5. Germline lookup yields CDR1 SGHTA and CDR2 FQGNSA.

In this sample, this clonotype turned up a few times. This rearrangement joins TRBV7-9 to TRBJ2-1; D might be TRBD1 (6 bases). V lost 0 bases and J 2 bases, leaving 11 bases between the germline ends. Germline V CDR1 and CDR2: SEHNR, FQNEAQ (reference sequence). The CDR3 is made up of 16 amino acids. The CDR3 loop reads CASSLALTGTYNEQFF. The CDR3 nucleotides are TGTGCCAGCAGCTTAGCCTTGACAGGCACCTACAATGAGCAGTTCTTC.

This clonotype was detected only once. A read error may account for a junction end that differs from germline. J is TRBJ2-7 and V is TRBV7-2, with TRBD1 matching 7 bases. CDR1 and CDR2 from the germline V gene are SGHTA and FQGNSA. The CDR3 length is 16 residues. Here the CDR3 DNA reads TGTGCCAGCAGCGCCTGGACAGGACCAAGCTCCTACGAGCGGTACTTC. Amino acids: CASSAWTGPSSYERYF.

This rearrangement joins TRBV7-3 to TRBJ2-7; 7 positions match TRBD2. The CDR3 totals 15 residues. The V segment lost 5 bases and the J segment 3 bases; nucleotides outside the gene matches: 10. The germline V gene encodes CDR1 SGHTA and CDR2 FQGTGA. CDR3 DNA sequence: TGTGCCAGCAGCCCGGGGGGAAGTGGGGACTACGAGCAGTACTTC. Amino acid sequence: CASSPGGSGDYEQYF.

A few counts support this clonotype. This rearrangement joins TRBV28 to TRBJ2-7; TRBD1 matches 8 bases. This CDR3 has 15 amino acids. The trim removed 6 bases at V and 4 bases at J, leaving 11 bases unmatched. Per the germline V gene, CDR1 is MDHEN and CDR2 is SYDVKM. CDR3 nucleotides: TGTGCCAGCAGGGAGATGGACAGGGCTGGATACGAGCAGTACTTC. Its protein product is CASREMDRAGYEQYF.

V and J are TRBV5-1 and TRBJ1-4, with D possibly TRBD1 on 5 matching bases. Germline-derived CDR1 and CDR2 are SGHRS and YFSETQ. This CDR3 has 15 residues. With 5 bases removed from V and 3 bases from J, the gap between germline ends came to 14 bases. The CDR3 DNA is TGCGCCAGCAGACTACAGGCAAGGTCTAATGAAAAACTGTTTTTT. Translation: CASRLQARSNEKLFF.

This clonotype was recorded a few times. The rearrangement joins TRBV6-5 to TRBJ2-1; no firm D call. The CDR3 totals 13 residues. Per germline, CDR1 MNHEY and CDR2 SVGAGI. Trimming took 0 bases from V and 10 from J, leaving 10 bases between them. The CDR3 sequence is CASSYSGSGEQFF. In DNA form, the CDR3 reads TGTGCCAGCAGTTACTCAGGGTCTGGGGAGCAGTTCTTC.

There are a few counts of this clonotype. This rearrangement joins TRBV12-3 or TRBV12-4 to TRBJ2-3; D ambiguous. The V end lost 6 bases, the J end lost 0 bases, and 7 bases lay between the germline ends. CDR3 length: 13 amino acids. The CDR3 loop reads CASRITSTDTQYF. In nucleotides, the CDR3 is TGTGCCAGCAGGATCACTAGCACAGATACGCAGTATTTT.

A note on this clonotype: Possible read error: a much larger clone is one base away. The chain couples TRBV28 to TRBJ2-5; possibly TRBD2 for D (5 bases). With 6 bases removed from V and 11 bases from J, the gap between germline ends came to 19 bases. CDR3 length equals 13 residues. Germline values: CDR1 MDHEN, CDR2 SYDVKM. The CDR3 spells CASRLPKEEVQYF. CDR3 bases: TGTGCCAGCAGGTTACCGAAGGAGGAGGTGCAGTACTTC.

This clonotype was counted between two and nine times. The rearrangement links TRBV24-1 to TRBJ2-1; D is unresolved. V was trimmed by 9 bases and J by 0 bases, leaving 5 bases between them. Germline lookup yields CDR1 KGHDR and CDR2 SFDVKD. This CDR3 has 12 residues. The CDR3 sequence: CATSSSYNEQFF. The DNA of the CDR3 is TGTGCCACCTCGAGCTCCTACAATGAGCAGTTCTTC.

Concerning this clonotype itself: Since a much larger clone is just one base distant, this may be a read error. The rearrangement uses TRBV12-3 or TRBV12-4 and TRBJ2-7, with D maybe TRBD2 (5 bases). There are 15 residues in the CDR3. Between the trimmed V and J ends, which lost 3 bases and 8 bases, there was a span of 20 bases. CDR3 sequence: CASSFLLASSDKQYF. The CDR3, as DNA: TGTGCCAGCAGTTTCCTCTTGGCTAGCTCAGATAAGCAGTACTTC.

The chain combines TRBV9 with TRBJ2-1, with a tentative D call TRBD2 (6 bases). The CDR3 contains 17 residues. CDR1 is SGDLS and CDR2 is YYNGEE in the germline V gene. Trimming removed 0 bases from V and 4 bases from J, with 17 bases in between. The CDR3 bases are TGTGCCAGCAGCGTAGCGACTAGTAAATCTTCATACAATGAGCAGTTCTTC. It specifies CASSVATSKSSYNEQFF.

The V and J genes are TRBV7-9 and TRBJ1-1, with D possibly being TRBD1 (6 bases). V shed 5 bases and J shed 1 base, with 14 bases lying between them. Germline-derived CDR1 and CDR2 are SEHNR and FQNEAQ (reference sequence). This CDR3 contains 15 residues. The CDR3 sequence is CASSPPGHENTEAFF. The CDR3 region has the DNA TGTGCCAGCAGCCCGCCGGGACACGAGAACACTGAAGCTTTCTTT.